This T cell receptor beta chain was recovered during a study of blood T cell repertoires in COVID-19. This clone was picked up one time. V shed 3 bases and J 4 bases; nucleotides not matched to a gene: 19. The CDR3 sequence is 19 residues long. Germline V gene lookup returns CDR1 KGHSH and CDR2 LQKENI. Donors were grouped by their self-reported clinical history. TCRdb keeps only in-frame clones here, not all; method: immunoSEQ multiplex PCR. The sample contains more than 250,000 clones, nearly 90% of which appear only once. The chain links TRBV18 to TRBJ2-7; 9 bases line up with TRBD1. This clonotype was obtained from a woman between 18 and 29 years old with acute COVID-19. The specimen was PBMCs or T cells enriched from blood (not recorded which). The CDR3, as DNA: TGTGCCAGCTCACCCCAACCCGCCGGGACAGGGAAAAGCATGTACGAGCAGTACTTC. Translating it yields CASSPQPAGTGKSMYEQYF.